The source of this T cell receptor beta chain is a study of T cell repertoires in cytomegalovirus infection. Study overall: Through public TCR beta signatures, both CMV infection and matching HLA type were indicated.

One entry per CDR3 protein results from TCRdb running MiXCR on the reads. Among around 300,000 distinct CDR3 sequences listed, about 25% were seen once. This CDR3 has 15 residues. Germline V gene data show CDR1 as SGHAT and CDR2 as FQNNGV. Losses at the gene ends were 5 bases for V and 0 bases for J; bases not matched to a gene: 4. This clonotype has only a few counts. The receptor comes from a human donor in good health (CMV status not recorded). Some clones in this sample may be carry-over from other donors' samples. Input material: PBMCs. This sequence joins TRBV11-2 and TRBJ1-2; TRBD1 matches 9 bases. Here the CDR3 reads CASSAGTGSNYGYTF. The CDR3 coding sequence is TGTGCCAGCAGCGCCGGGACAGGGTCTAACTATGGCTACACCTTC.